One sample yielded the 24 T cell receptor beta chains listed below, sequenced in a study of T-cell memory formation after mild COVID-19. Via MiXCR, TCRdb re-called the 5' RACE reads, giving one row per CDR3 protein. The sample carries under 110,000 distinct CDR3 sequences, about an eighth recorded once. Sequenced: PBMCs or a T cell subset sorted from them (not recorded which). Source of these receptors: an adult woman who had mild COVID-19 (a few samples of this study predate the infection). Cell type and time point are not known.

This clonotype has just a few counts. CDR3 amino acids: CASSPLRPTYNEQFF. CDR3 bases: TGTGCCAGCAGCCCACTGCGCCCAACCTACAATGAGCAGTTCTTC. The chain combines TRBV28 with TRBJ2-1; no firm D call. Germline V lookup: CDR1 MDHEN, CDR2 SYDVKM. V was pared by 6 bases and J by 2 bases, with 14 bases between. The CDR3 sequence is 15 residues long.

The V and J genes are TRBV11-2 and TRBJ2-5, with D tentatively TRBD1 (6 bases). This CDR3 has 15 residues. Germline CDR1 is SGHAT and CDR2 is FQNNGV. V lost 1 base, J lost 5 bases, and 14 bases lay in between. The DNA of the CDR3 is TGTGCCAGCAGCTTAGCAGCCGGGACACTGGAGACCCAGTACTTC. Protein product: CASSLAAGTLETQYF.

About this clonotype: Lacking the conserved final phenylalanine or tryptophan, this CDR3 likely reflects a read error. The chain carries TRBV5-6 and TRBJ2-7; 7 bases fit TRBD1. The V segment lost 6 bases and the J segment 0 bases; nucleotides outside the gene matches: 6. This CDR3 has 14 residues. The germline gives CDR1 SGHDT, CDR2 YYEEEE. As DNA, the CDR3 is TGTGCCAGCATCCTCCGGGACAGCTCCTACGAGCAGTACTAC. Encoded protein: CASILRDSSYEQYY.

The chain uses TRBV6-4 and TRBJ1-2; TRBD1 might be the D (5 bases). CDR1 is MRHNA and CDR2 is SNTAGT in the germline V gene. The CDR3 has 13 amino acids. V lost 2 bases and J lost 6, with 10 bases in between. This chain's CDR3 is CASSDNPRDGYTF. DNA for the CDR3: TGTGCCAGCAGTGACAACCCCAGGGATGGCTACACCTTC.

The chain is built from TRBV7-9 and TRBJ2-7; weak D call: TRBD2 (5 bases). CDR3 length: 15 amino acids. Germline V gene sequence: CDR1 SEHNR, CDR2 FQNEAQ (reference sequence). Trimming shortened V by 1 base and J by 4 bases, and 14 bases separated the two germline ends. Here the CDR3 reads CASSLELEGVYEQYF. DNA for the CDR3: TGTGCCAGCAGCTTAGAATTAGAGGGAGTGTACGAGCAGTACTTC.

Many counts were recorded for this clonotype. J is TRBJ2-3 and V is TRBV5-1; 9 positions match TRBD1. The CDR3 is 16 residues long. V shed 4 bases and J 4 bases; nucleotides not matched to a gene: 10. CDR1 and CDR2 (germline): SGHRS, YFSETQ. Written as DNA, the CDR3 is TGCGCCAGCAGCGGTACCGGGACAGGGACACCAGATACGCAGTATTTT. Its translation: CASSGTGTGTPDTQYF.

This chain links TRBV27 with TRBJ2-4; no firm D call. The CDR3 sequence is 12 residues long. CDR1 and CDR2 from the germline V gene are MNHEY and SMNVEV (reference sequence). Trimming took off 6 bases at V and 8 bases at J, with 11 bases between the two ends. In nucleotides, the CDR3 is TGTGCCAGCAGAGGTTGGGCTCACATTCAGTACTTC. Protein product: CASRGWAHIQYF.

The table lists this clonotype with a few counts. The CDR3 here is CASSPIPAPPDNSGNTIYF. The CDR3, as DNA: TGTGCCAGCAGCCCGATTCCTGCCCCACCGGACAACTCTGGAAACACCATATATTTT. The chain links TRBV11-2 to TRBJ1-3, with D tentatively TRBD1 (5 bases). This CDR3 has 19 residues. Trimming removed 5 bases from V and 0 bases from J, with 23 bases in between. Per germline, CDR1 SGHAT and CDR2 FQNNGV.

This clonotype was seen a handful of times. The chain recombines TRBV20-1 with TRBJ2-1; 9 nucleotides align to TRBD2. The germline gives CDR1 DFQATT, CDR2 SNEGSKA (reference sequence). The CDR3 extends over 14 amino acids. J was trimmed by 6 bases and V by 6 bases; bases with no gene match: 9. CDR3 amino acids: CSAETGLAINEQFF. The CDR3, as DNA: TGCAGTGCGGAAACCGGACTAGCGATCAATGAGCAGTTCTTC.

This clonotype was seen a few times. The chain carries TRBV11-2 and TRBJ2-2; D may be TRBD1 (6 bases). Germline assignment: CDR1 SGHAT and CDR2 FQNNGV. V lost 5 bases and J lost 3, with 22 bases in between. The CDR3 has 18 residues. CDR3 coding DNA: TGTGCCAGCAGCCGACCATTGGGTCAGGGGCCGGACACCGGGGAGCTGTTTTTT. As protein: CASSRPLGQGPDTGELFF.

This clonotype turned up a few times. The chain recombines TRBV4-2 with TRBJ2-7; 12 bases are a match to TRBD1. Germline CDR1 and CDR2: LGHNA and YNFKEQ. With V trimmed by 3 bases and J by 3 bases, 9 bases remained unmatched. The length of the CDR3 is 17 residues. CDR3 residues: CASSHIAGTGGIYEQYF. For the CDR3, the DNA is TGTGCCAGCAGCCACATCGCCGGGACAGGGGGCATCTACGAGCAGTACTTC.

This clonotype was observed a few times. The chain combines TRBV2 with TRBJ2-1, with 7 nucleotides matching TRBD2. Germline trimming cut 8 bases from V and 2 bases from J; bases unmatched to any gene: 15. Germline V lookup: CDR1 SNHLY, CDR2 FYNNEI. CDR3 length: 17 amino acids. CDR3 DNA: TGTGCCAGCGAATCAAGAGCCCTAGCGGTGCCCTACAATGAGCAGTTCTTC. Its translation is CASESRALAVPYNEQFF.

The rearrangement joins TRBV7-2 to TRBJ1-2; tentatively, D is TRBD1 (6 bases). V dropped 1 base and J dropped 4 bases, with 13 bases sitting between them. The germline gives CDR1 SGHTA, CDR2 FQGNSA. The CDR3 sequence is 15 residues long. This CDR3 is CASSLGTAVGYGYTF. The CDR3 coding sequence is TGTGCCAGCAGCTTAGGGACAGCGGTCGGCTATGGCTACACCTTC.

This clonotype occurred a few times. The chain joins TRBV7-8 to TRBJ2-2, with TRBD2 matching over 7 bases. This CDR3 region has 15 residues. The trim removed 11 bases at V and 1 base at J, leaving 10 bases unmatched. The germline V gene encodes CDR1 SGHVS and CDR2 FQNEAQ. CDR3 protein: CAFFGAGRNTGELFF. CDR3 DNA: TGTGCCTTTTTTGGAGCGGGGAGGAACACCGGGGAGCTGTTTTTT.

In this sample, this clonotype is medium-sized. The chain combines TRBV4-3 with TRBJ2-4, with 9 positions matching TRBD1. The CDR3 sequence is 16 residues long. Germline V gene sequence: CDR1 LGHNA, CDR2 YSLEER. With 2 bases clipped from V and 7 bases from J, the junction kept 9 bases outside the gene matches. The CDR3 DNA sequence: TGCGCCAGCAGCCAAACCGGACAGGGGCGAAGGAACATTCAGTACTTC. Encoded protein: CASSQTGQGRRNIQYF.

This clonotype was picked up a small number of times. The chain recombines TRBV20-1 with TRBJ2-7; 8 nucleotides line up with TRBD2. This CDR3 spans 15 amino acids. Germline CDR1 and CDR2: DFQATT and SNEGSKA (reference sequence). V was clipped by 0 bases and J by 5 bases; unmatched bases: 9. CDR3: CSARDFPGGRDEQYF. CDR3 DNA: TGCAGTGCTAGAGATTTTCCGGGAGGGAGGGACGAGCAGTACTTC.

This clonotype was detected only once. The rearrangement joins TRBV30 to TRBJ1-2; possible D gene TRBD1, 5 bases. Germline CDR1 and CDR2: GTSNPN and SVGIG (reference sequence). The CDR3 runs 14 residues. The germline V and J ends were trimmed by 3 bases and 3 bases, with 14 bases remaining between them. The DNA for the CDR3 is TGTGCCTGGAGAGTGGGGGAAAACTACTATGGCTACACCTTC. Residues: CAWRVGENYYGYTF. The full variable domain, its missing parts supplied by reference TRBV30 and TRBJ1-2, is SQTIHQWPATLVQPVGSPLSLECTVEGTSNPNLYWYRQAAGRGLQLLFYSVGIGQISSEVPQNLSASRPQDRQFILSSKKLLLSDSGFYLCAWRVGENYYGYTFGSGTRLTVV.

The chain employs TRBV29-1 and TRBJ2-3, with 7 bases fitting TRBD1. From germline, CDR1 is SQVTM and CDR2 ANQGSEA. J was trimmed by 0 bases and V by 4 bases; bases with no gene match: 10. The CDR3 consists of 16 residues. CDR3 bases: TGCAGCGTTGGTGGGGACAGCGCCGCTAGCACAGATACGCAGTATTTT. It is translated as CSVGGDSAASTDTQYF.

V usage is TRBV4-1 and J usage is TRBJ2-7; 11 bases align to TRBD2. Trimming removed 2 bases from V and 7 bases from J; junction bases left unmatched: 4. The CDR3 is made up of 14 amino acids. Germline loops: CDR1 MGHRA, CDR2 YSYEKL. The CDR3 loop is CASSQLAGGGEQYF. The CDR3 DNA reads as TGCGCCAGCAGCCAACTAGCGGGGGGAGGTGAGCAGTACTTC.

V is TRBV12-3 or TRBV12-4 and J is TRBJ1-5; D remains ambiguous. V was pared by 5 bases and J by 0 bases, with 11 bases between. This CDR3 has 15 amino acids. The CDR3 nucleotides read TGTGCCAGCAGTCGTGGGCTGTATAGCAATCAGCCCCAGCATTTT. Its protein is CASSRGLYSNQPQHF.

This clonotype occurred a few times. This rearrangement joins TRBV7-9 to TRBJ2-7; 7 bases match TRBD1. V trimming: 3 bases; J trimming: 5 bases; junction bases outside the gene matches: 7. Germline CDR1 is SEHNR and CDR2 is FQNEAQ (reference sequence). The CDR3 totals 14 residues. CDR3 in amino acids: CASSLDDRVHEQYF. CDR3 nucleotide sequence: TGTGCCAGCAGCTTGGACGACAGGGTCCACGAGCAGTACTTC.

A few counts support this clonotype. V gene TRBV24-1 combines with J gene TRBJ2-2; 7 bases fit TRBD1. V lost 3 bases and J lost 3; bases outside the gene matches: 12. CDR1 is KGHDR, CDR2 SFDVKD, per germline. CDR3 length: 18 residues. CDR3 DNA sequence: TGTGCCACCAGTGATCCAACGATCGGGACAGAGTACACCGGGGAGCTGTTTTTT. Its protein product is CATSDPTIGTEYTGELFF.

V gene TRBV6-4 combines with J gene TRBJ2-1; 8 bases fit TRBD2. Germline CDR1 and CDR2: MRHNA and SNTAGT. Trimming at V came to 6 bases and at J to 2 bases, leaving 6 bases not matched to a gene. This CDR3 comprises 15 residues. The CDR3 DNA reads TGTGCCAGCAGCCCGAGCGGGGGCGCCTACAATGAGCAGTTCTTC. It codes for CASSPSGGAYNEQFF.

This clonotype occurred many times. The chain is built from TRBV29-1 and TRBJ2-5; D is perhaps TRBD2 (5 bases). CDR3 size: 13 residues. Germline V gene data show CDR1 as SQVTM and CDR2 as ANQGSEA. V dropped 6 bases and J dropped 5 bases, with 16 bases sitting between them. CDR3 coding DNA: TGCAGCGTAGACTGGGAGAGTATGGAGACCCAGTACTTC. It encodes CSVDWESMETQYF.